The rows below give T cell receptor beta chains drawn from one sample of a study of control samples from healthy donors and cancer patients. Only in-frame clones appear in the TCRdb table, and some are missing; sequencing was by immunoSEQ multiplex PCR. Here the sample spans some 100,000 clones, around three quarters being singletons. The material sequenced was blood. These receptors came from a woman in her twenties or thirties in good health. CDR3s leave out the opening cysteine and the closing phenylalanine or tryptophan.

v_call: TRBV6-2/TRBV6-3; j_call: TRBJ1-2; cdr3_aa: ASSYSVQMDGYT
v_call: TRBV5-4; j_call: TRBJ2-7; cdr3_aa: ASSFSARAETYEQY
v_call: TRBV21-1; j_call: TRBJ2-7; cdr3_aa: ASSKPRTS
v_call: TRBV6-5; j_call: TRBJ1-2; cdr3_aa: ASSPDSHSNYGYT
v_call: TRBV9; j_call: TRBJ2-2; cdr3_aa: ASSVSRVYTGELF
v_call: TRBV5-6; j_call: TRBJ1-1; cdr3_aa: ASSSYSRQGSMNTEAF
v_call: TRBV30; j_call: TRBJ1-6; cdr3_aa: AWRRGAGENSPLH
v_call: TRBV5-1; j_call: TRBJ1-4; cdr3_aa: ASSQQGRANEKLF
v_call: TRBV20-1; j_call: TRBJ2-5; cdr3_aa: SASVGQGRGETQY
v_call: TRBV4-1; j_call: TRBJ1-1; cdr3_aa: ASSQDLDHNTEAF
v_call: TRBV21-1; j_call: TRBJ1-3; cdr3_aa: ASSKRGLDSSGNTIY
v_call: TRBV20-1; j_call: TRBJ2-1; cdr3_aa: SASGFLRNNEQF
v_call: TRBV3-1/TRBV3-2; j_call: TRBJ1-1; cdr3_aa: ASSLKRNTEAF
v_call: TRBV11-1; j_call: TRBJ2-2; cdr3_aa: ASREYTGDIGELF
v_call: TRBV3-1/TRBV3-2; j_call: TRBJ2-2; cdr3_aa: ASSQDQGGLWGGTGELF
v_call: TRBV2; j_call: TRBJ2-3; cdr3_aa: ASSDLAGAGDTQY
v_call: TRBV7-2; j_call: TRBJ2-3; cdr3_aa: ASSPWGLHTDTQY
v_call: TRBV7-8; j_call: TRBJ2-3; cdr3_aa: ASSPLRASGGDTQY
v_call: TRBV6-5; j_call: TRBJ2-5; cdr3_aa: ASSPDRQETQY
v_call: TRBV5-6; j_call: TRBJ1-3; cdr3_aa: ASSFRDRDSGNTIY
v_call: TRBV19; j_call: TRBJ2-2; cdr3_aa: ASSTVGTTTTGELF
v_call: TRBV15; j_call: TRBJ1-4; cdr3_aa: ATSRGRTGNEKLF
v_call: TRBV6-4; j_call: TRBJ2-2; cdr3_aa: ASSDGRGGELF
v_call: TRBV4-1; j_call: TRBJ2-7; cdr3_aa: ASSQEGTSGYEQY
v_call: TRBV9; j_call: TRBJ1-3; cdr3_aa: ASSVQGNEQNTIY
v_call: TRBV6-5; j_call: TRBJ1-5; cdr3_aa: ASSEVGVNQPQH
v_call: TRBV24-1; j_call: TRBJ2-1; cdr3_aa: ATSDPSGYNEQF
v_call: TRBV11-2; j_call: TRBJ1-1; cdr3_aa: ASSRRARATEAF
v_call: TRBV10-3; j_call: TRBJ1-1; cdr3_aa: AISESTTRRDTEAF
v_call: TRBV24-1; j_call: TRBJ1-1; cdr3_aa: ATSDLAEGNTEAF
v_call: TRBV5-1; j_call: TRBJ1-2; cdr3_aa: ASSVGHYGYT
v_call: TRBV7-6; j_call: TRBJ1-4; cdr3_aa: ASSLVGQGEVISEKLF
v_call: TRBV6-7; j_call: TRBJ1-3; cdr3_aa: ASRGTGGKGNTIY
v_call: TRBV19; j_call: TRBJ1-4; cdr3_aa: ASSMENRNEKLF
v_call: TRBV19; j_call: TRBJ1-1; cdr3_aa: ASSIGQGRDTEAF